The 22 T cell receptor beta chains below were found in one sample sequenced in a study of CD8+CD57+ T cells in acquired aplastic anemia. Selection for sequencing was limited to patients who had shown CD8+CD57+ cell expansion by flow cytometry. TCR beta VDJ combinations and CDR3 sequences were profiled from genomic DNA. TCRdb re-called the reads with MiXCR, one entry per CDR3 protein. The sample lists approximately 220,000 distinct CDR3 sequences, around 46% occurring once. Sequencing used sorted CD4+, CD8+, or CD8+CD57+ T cells (not recorded which) from PBMCs. The receptor set was obtained from a human donor with aplastic anemia.

The CDR3 sequence is CASSLIQGRGNQPQHF. The CDR3 region has the DNA TGTGCCAGTAGTCTTATACAGGGTAGGGGCAATCAGCCCCAGCATTTT. This chain links TRBV19 with TRBJ1-5; D may be TRBD1 (6 bases). The CDR3 sequence is 16 residues long. Between the trimmed V and J ends, which lost 5 bases and 2 bases, there was a span of 16 bases. Germline V gene data show CDR1 as LNHDA and CDR2 as SQIVND (reference sequence).

This clonotype has more than one count but fewer than ten. This chain connects TRBV6-2 or TRBV6-3 to TRBJ1-5; D is perhaps TRBD1 (6 bases). Trimming took off 5 bases at V and 5 bases at J, with 25 bases between the two ends. Germline V lookup: CDR1 MNHEY, CDR2 SVGEGT. The CDR3 sequence is 18 residues long. The DNA for the CDR3 is TGTGCCAGCAGTGAACCCAAAGGTTTGGGACACAAGGATCAGCCCCAGCATTTT. Translating it yields CASSEPKGLGHKDQPQHF.

The J gene is TRBJ1-1, the V gene TRBV7-2, with D hard to call. Germline V gene lookup returns CDR1 SGHTA and CDR2 FQGNSA. CDR3 size: 13 residues. Trimming removed 6 bases at V and 3 bases at J, with 11 bases between. The CDR3 DNA follows: TGTGCCAGCAGTTGGCCTGGGGACACTGAAGCTTTCTTT. This gives the protein CASSWPGDTEAFF.

In this sample, this clonotype turned up many times. The chain couples TRBV7-9 to TRBJ2-1; D gene uncertain. Trimming pared 5 bases from V and 7 bases from J, leaving 12 bases between. This CDR3 comprises 13 residues. Germline V gene lookup returns CDR1 SEHNR and CDR2 FQNEAQ (reference sequence). The CDR3 DNA is TGTGCCAGCAGCCCGGACCTTAGGAATGAGCAGTTCTTC. Residues: CASSPDLRNEQFF.

V usage is TRBV19 and J usage is TRBJ2-5; 9 bases fit TRBD2. The length of the CDR3 is 15 residues. Trimming removed 3 bases from V and 4 bases from J; junction bases left unmatched: 6. Germline CDR1 LNHDA, CDR2 SQIVND (reference sequence). This CDR3 is CASSIWGLAGETQYF. The CDR3 DNA follows: TGTGCCAGTAGTATCTGGGGACTAGCCGGAGAGACCCAGTACTTC.

The gene calls are TRBV5-1 and TRBJ1-1; D is undetermined. Germline CDR1 reads SGHRS; CDR2 reads YFSETQ. Trimming left V 2 bases short and J 1 base short, with 12 bases between. The length of the CDR3 is 15 residues. CDR3 coding DNA: TGCGCCAGCAGCTTATTGGAGGGAGGGAACACTGAAGCTTTCTTT. The encoded protein is CASSLLEGGNTEAFF.

Comments on this clonotype: One end of the junction varies from germline; a read error may be responsible. J is TRBJ2-7 and V is TRBV7-3; 10 nucleotides line up with TRBD2. Per the germline V gene, CDR1 is SGHTA and CDR2 is FQGTGA. CDR3 length: 17 amino acids. CDR3 sequence (DNA): TGCGCCAGCAGCCCCTGGACTGGGGCTAGCGGGAGTAACGAGCAGTACTTC. Translating it yields CASSPWTGASGSNEQYF.

As regards this clonotype: A single base separates this from a much larger clone, so it may be a read error. The missing conserved phenylalanine or tryptophan at the end of this CDR3 makes a read error likely. The chain is built from TRBV27 and TRBJ1-6; D is uncertain. Germline V gene sequence: CDR1 MNHEY, CDR2 SMNVEV (reference sequence). Trimming removed 3 bases from V and 9 bases from J, with 15 bases in between. The CDR3 is 15 amino acids. CDR3: CASSFGRAVGSPLHS. CDR3 nucleotides: TGTGCCAGCAGTTTCGGGAGGGCGGTTGGTTCACCCCTCCACTCT.

Many counts were recorded for this clonotype. The chain combines TRBV5-1 with TRBJ1-1; D remains unclear. Deletions cut 0 bases from V and 0 bases from J, with 6 bases between. This CDR3 spans 14 amino acids. Germline CDR1 SGHRS, CDR2 YFSETQ. The CDR3 DNA follows: TGCGCCAGCAGCTTGGGTGGGGTGAACACTGAAGCTTTCTTT. This translates into CASSLGGVNTEAFF.

V gene TRBV20-1 combines with J gene TRBJ1-1, with TRBD1 as a possible D gene (6 bases). Germline CDR1 is DFQATT and CDR2 is SNEGSKA (reference sequence). The CDR3 has 13 amino acids. Between the trimmed V and J ends, which lost 1 base and 3 bases, there was a span of 9 bases. CDR3 in amino acids: CSARVTGYTEAFF. As DNA, the CDR3 is TGCAGTGCTAGAGTTACAGGGTACACTGAAGCTTTCTTT.

CDR3 loop: CASSHPSGSSSYEQYF. The CDR3 coding sequence is TGTGCCAGCAGCCACCCCAGCGGGAGTTCTTCCTACGAGCAGTACTTC. The chain carries TRBV3-1 and TRBJ2-7; TRBD2 aligns across 8 bases. V shed 3 bases, J shed 1 base, and the junction held 8 bases outside the gene matches. The germline CDR1 and CDR2 sequences are LGHDT and YNNKEL (reference sequence). This CDR3 spans 16 amino acids.

The J gene is TRBJ1-6, the V gene TRBV15; 8 nucleotides match TRBD1. Per the germline V gene, CDR1 is LNHNV and CDR2 is YYDKDF (reference sequence). The V gene end was trimmed by 4 bases and the J gene end by 4 bases; junction bases not matched to a gene: 9. The CDR3 has 17 amino acids. The CDR3 nucleotides are TGTGCCACCAGCACAAAAGACAGGGGACGTTATAATTCACCCCTCCACTTT. Its translation is CATSTKDRGRYNSPLHF.

This clonotype was recorded a few times. V and J are TRBV19 and TRBJ2-1; 8 bases align to TRBD1. In germline, CDR1 is LNHDA, CDR2 SQIVND (reference sequence). The CDR3 sequence is 14 residues long. The ends lost 10 bases at V and 9 bases at J; junction bases unmatched: 14. CDR3 DNA sequence: TGTGCCACCAGGGGGCGGGACAGGTTCGGTGAGCAGTTCTTC. Encoded protein: CATRGRDRFGEQFF. The variable domain in full, with the rest retrieved from reference TRBV19 and TRBJ2-1, is DGGITQSPKYLFRKEGQNVTLSCEQNLNHDAMYWYRQDPGQGLRLIYYSQIVNDFQKGDIAEGYSVSREKKESFPLTVTSAQKNPTAFYLCATRGRDRFGEQFFGPGTRLTVL.

In its sample, this clonotype was seen many times. V is TRBV7-9 and J is TRBJ2-7; D ambiguous. V was pared by 0 bases and J by 3 bases, with 12 bases between. The germline CDR1 and CDR2 sequences are SEHNR and FQNEAQ (reference sequence). The CDR3 length is 15 residues. This CDR3 reads CASSLARPNNYEQYF. The CDR3 DNA is TGTGCCAGCAGCTTAGCACGACCAAATAACTACGAGCAGTACTTC.

This clonotype has a count of ten or more. J is TRBJ1-1 and V is TRBV7-8; D is unclear. V was trimmed by 1 base and J by 5 bases, leaving 17 bases between them. There are 16 residues in the CDR3. Looked up from germline, CDR1 is SGHVS and CDR2 is FQNEAQ. This CDR3 is CASSLEMGYRVTEAFF. CDR3 nucleotide sequence: TGTGCCAGCAGCTTAGAAATGGGGTATCGGGTGACTGAAGCTTTCTTT.

This clonotype was observed at least ten times. The chain joins TRBV25-1 to TRBJ1-2; D gene uncertain. The CDR3 is 12 amino acids. The germline V and J ends were trimmed by 5 bases and 2 bases, with 6 bases remaining between them. In germline, CDR1 is MGHDK, CDR2 SYGVNS. As DNA, the CDR3 is TGTGCCAGCAGTTCCGAAAACTATGGCTACACCTTC. This codes for CASSSENYGYTF.

The chain carries TRBV5-4 and TRBJ2-1, with D perhaps matching TRBD1 or TRBD2 (7 bases each). Germline-derived CDR1 and CDR2 are SGHNT and YYREEE (reference sequence). The CDR3 runs to 14 residues. The V gene lost 7 bases and the J gene lost 7 bases, with 18 bases spanning the gap. CDR3 coding DNA: TGTGCCAGCGAGGGGGCGGGGGTGGGTAATGAGCAGTTCTTC. Amino acid sequence: CASEGAGVGNEQFF.

In this sample, this clonotype turned up many times. The germline gene is not matched at one end of the junction; a read error may be the cause. The chain has TRBV20-1 and TRBJ2-1; tentative D call: TRBD2 (5 bases). Germline CDR1 reads DFQATT; CDR2 reads SNEGSKA (reference sequence). The CDR3 runs 13 residues. CDR3 sequence reads: CSAGDTTGDEQFF. CDR3 in DNA: TGCAGTGCTGGAGACACGACCGGGGATGAGCAGTTCTTC.

This clonotype was seen a few times. The germline gene is not matched at one end of the junction; a read error may be the cause. V is TRBV15 and J is TRBJ1-3, with TRBD1 matching over 10 bases. CDR1 is LNHNV and CDR2 is YYDKDF in the germline V gene (reference sequence). CDR3 size: 17 residues. The CDR3 DNA follows: TGTGCCGCCAGCAGAGACAGGGGGCGACTCCCTGGAAACACCATATATTTT. Translation: CAASRDRGRLPGNTIYF.

This clonotype has a count of ten or more. The rearrangement uses TRBV7-8 and TRBJ2-5, with 7 bases lining up with TRBD2. The J segment lost 2 bases and the V segment lost 1 base, leaving 10 bases of the junction unmatched. Looked up from germline, CDR1 is SGHVS and CDR2 is FQNEAQ. The CDR3 length is 17 residues. DNA of the CDR3: TGTGCCAGCAGCTTAGGTTGGTCTAGCGGAGCGCAAGAGACCCAGTACTTC. Protein: CASSLGWSSGAQETQYF.

With regard to this clonotype: Since the CDR3 does not end with the conserved phenylalanine or tryptophan, this likely comes from a read error. The DNA is omitted, as the CDR3 cannot be located on it reliably, and the CDR3 follows TCRdb's listing. J is TRBJ2-7 and V is TRBV29-1; TRBD1 is the table's D call, not checked against the DNA. The CDR3 contains 14 residues when both ends are counted. The V gene's germline CDR1 is SQVTM and CDR2 ANQGSEA. This CDR3 is CSVAIRGRSYEQSL.

In nucleotides, the CDR3 is TGCAGCGCAACGGTGGGCACAGATACGCAGTATTTT. It codes for CSATVGTDTQYF. The chain carries TRBV29-1 and TRBJ2-3; D is unclear. Germline CDR1 reads SQVTM; CDR2 reads ANQGSEA. This CDR3 region has 12 residues. V was pared by 7 bases and J by 1 base, with 9 bases between.